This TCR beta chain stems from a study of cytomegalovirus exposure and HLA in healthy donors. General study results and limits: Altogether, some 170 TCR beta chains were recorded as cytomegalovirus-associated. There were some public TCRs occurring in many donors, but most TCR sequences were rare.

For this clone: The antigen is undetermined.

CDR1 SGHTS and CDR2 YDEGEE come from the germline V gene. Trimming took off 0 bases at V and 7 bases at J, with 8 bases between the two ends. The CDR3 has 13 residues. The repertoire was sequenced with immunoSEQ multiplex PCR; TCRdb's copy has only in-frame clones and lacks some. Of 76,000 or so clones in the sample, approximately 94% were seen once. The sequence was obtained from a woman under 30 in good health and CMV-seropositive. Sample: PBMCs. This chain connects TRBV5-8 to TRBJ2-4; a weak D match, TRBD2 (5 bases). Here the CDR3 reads CASSLEGGNIQYF. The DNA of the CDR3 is TGTGCCAGCAGCTTGGAAGGAGGTAACATTCAGTACTTC.